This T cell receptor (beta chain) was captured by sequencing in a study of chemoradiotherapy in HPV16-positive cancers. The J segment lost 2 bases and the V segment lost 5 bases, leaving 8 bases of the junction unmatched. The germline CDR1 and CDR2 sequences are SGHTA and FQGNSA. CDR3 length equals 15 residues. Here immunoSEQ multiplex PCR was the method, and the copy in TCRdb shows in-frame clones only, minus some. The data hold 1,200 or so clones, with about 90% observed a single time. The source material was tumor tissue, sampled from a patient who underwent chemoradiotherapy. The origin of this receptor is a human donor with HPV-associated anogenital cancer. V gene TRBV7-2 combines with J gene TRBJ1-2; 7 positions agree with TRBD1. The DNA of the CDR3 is TGTGCCAGCAGCCCACGGGACAGCCGAAACTATGGCTACACCTTC. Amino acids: CASSPRDSRNYGYTF.